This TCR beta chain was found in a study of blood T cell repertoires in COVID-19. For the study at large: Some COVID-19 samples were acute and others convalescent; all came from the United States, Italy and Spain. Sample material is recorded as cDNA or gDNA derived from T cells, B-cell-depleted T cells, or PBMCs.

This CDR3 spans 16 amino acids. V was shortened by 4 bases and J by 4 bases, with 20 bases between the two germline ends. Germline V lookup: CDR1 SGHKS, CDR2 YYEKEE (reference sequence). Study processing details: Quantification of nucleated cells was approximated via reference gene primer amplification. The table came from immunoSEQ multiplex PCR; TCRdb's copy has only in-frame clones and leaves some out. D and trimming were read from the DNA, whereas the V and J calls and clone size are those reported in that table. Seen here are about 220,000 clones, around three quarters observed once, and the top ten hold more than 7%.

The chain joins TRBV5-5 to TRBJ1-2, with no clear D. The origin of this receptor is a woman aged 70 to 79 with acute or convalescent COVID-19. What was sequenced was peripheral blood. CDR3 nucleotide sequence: TGTGCCAGCAGCCCCTCGGACCGGGGATCCCGCTATGGCTACACCTTC. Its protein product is CASSPSDRGSRYGYTF.